The rows below give T cell receptor beta chains drawn from one sample of a study of blood T cells in healthy people across ages. TCRdb re-called the 5' RACE reads with MiXCR, one entry per CDR3 protein. This sample has roughly 900,000 distinct CDR3 sequences, with roughly 52% found just once. The sequenced sample consisted of blood. These receptors were obtained from a man under 40 in good health. Both conserved end residues are part of each CDR3. D genes are given only for firm matches. Only part of the rows carry a size: once, few, many, or a class if the clone is expanded.

D: -; size: many; V: TRBV7-9; J: TRBJ1-2; DNA: TGTGCCAGCAGCTTAATGGACTATGGCTACACCTTC; CDR3: CASSLMDYGYTF
D: -; size: -; V: TRBV7-2; J: TRBJ2-3; DNA: TGTGCCAGCAGCTTAAACGGGGTGGATACGCAGTATTTT; CDR3: CASSLNGVDTQYF
D: -; size: -; V: TRBV6-2/TRBV6-3; J: TRBJ2-3; DNA: TGTGCCAGCAGTTCCTTCTCCGTGAGGATGTATTTT; CDR3: CASSSFSVRMYF
D: -; size: -; V: TRBV5-1; J: TRBJ2-3; DNA: TGCGCCAGCGGGCCTGGGTGGGGCACAGATACGCAGTATTTT; CDR3: CASGPGWGTDTQYF
D: -; size: few; V: TRBV7-3; J: TRBJ2-1; DNA: TGTGCCAGCAGCCCCGCCGGACTGAAGTCCTACAATGAGCAGTTCTTC; CDR3: CASSPAGLKSYNEQFF
D: TRBD2; size: -; V: TRBV7-2; J: TRBJ2-4; DNA: TGTGCCAGCAGCATTAGCGGGGGTCCCAGAAACATTCAGTACTTC; CDR3: CASSISGGPRNIQYF
D: -; size: -; V: TRBV20-1; J: TRBJ1-5; DNA: TGCAGTGCTAGAGATTGGGCGGGACCAGGAGAGCAGCCCCAGCATTTT; CDR3: CSARDWAGPGEQPQHF
D: TRBD2; size: -; V: TRBV20-1; J: TRBJ2-4; DNA: TGCAGTGCTAGAGACCCGGGAGGGAGCAGGCAGTACTTC; CDR3: CSARDPGGSRQYF
D: TRBD2; size: -; V: TRBV28; J: TRBJ2-7; DNA: TGTGCCAGCAGTTTAGCCGAGAGGGGACTAGCGGTTCTCTACGAGCAGTACTTC; CDR3: CASSLAERGLAVLYEQYF
D: -; size: few; V: TRBV9; J: TRBJ2-4; DNA: TGTGCCAGCAGCGTAGGTGGAGGCGGTTCGGGTGAGCAGTACTTC; CDR3: CASSVGGGGSGEQYF
D: TRBD2; size: -; V: TRBV15; J: TRBJ2-1; DNA: TGTGCCACCAGCCCCCTTAGCGGGGGCTACAATGAGCAGTTCTTC; CDR3: CATSPLSGGYNEQFF
D: -; size: once; V: TRBV7-2; J: TRBJ1-5; DNA: TGTGCCAGCAGCTTAGACGCACCCAGTAACAATCAGCCCCAGCATTTT; CDR3: CASSLDAPSNNQPQHF
D: -; size: -; V: TRBV29-1; J: TRBJ2-6; DNA: TGCAGCGTTCGGGGGGACAGCTCTGGGGCCAACGTCCTGACTTTC; CDR3: CSVRGDSSGANVLTF
D: TRBD1; size: -; V: TRBV29-1; J: TRBJ2-3; DNA: TGCAGCGTTGAAGATTTAACAGGGGGAACAGATACGCAGTATTTT; CDR3: CSVEDLTGGTDTQYF
D: TRBD1; size: many; V: TRBV28; J: TRBJ2-7; DNA: TGTGCCAGCAGTTCCGGGACAGGCCCCTACGAGCAGTACTTC; CDR3: CASSSGTGPYEQYF
D: -; size: -; V: TRBV12-3/TRBV12-4; J: TRBJ1-2; DNA: TGTGCCAGCAGTTGGGGGAATTCCTATGGCTACACCTTC; CDR3: CASSWGNSYGYTF
D: -; size: few; V: TRBV20-1; J: TRBJ1-1; DNA: TGCAGTGCTAGAGACACAGGGCGGTACACTGAAGCTTTCTTT; CDR3: CSARDTGRYTEAFF
D: -; size: -; V: TRBV29-1; J: TRBJ2-2; DNA: TGCAGCGGTCGATTTACCGGGGAGCTGTTTTTT; CDR3: CSGRFTGELFF
D: TRBD1; size: -; V: TRBV5-5; J: TRBJ2-1; DNA: TGTGCCAGCAGCAAAGACTTGCGGTTTAGGACAGGTCACTACCATGAGCAGTTCTTC; CDR3: CASSKDLRFRTGHYHEQFF
D: TRBD2; size: few; V: TRBV7-2; J: TRBJ2-7; DNA: TGTGCCAGCAGCTTAATAGGGACTAGCGGGATGACCTACGAGCAGTACTTC; CDR3: CASSLIGTSGMTYEQYF
D: -; size: -; V: TRBV7-9; J: TRBJ2-7; DNA: TGTGCCAGCAGCTTCGGGGAAACCTACGAGCAGTACTTC; CDR3: CASSFGETYEQYF
D: -; size: few; V: TRBV7-8; J: TRBJ2-1; DNA: TGTGCCAGCAGCTCCTCCATGGGGCATGAGCAGTTCTTC; CDR3: CASSSSMGHEQFF
D: TRBD1; size: few; V: TRBV11-3; J: TRBJ2-3; DNA: TGTGCCAGCAGCCCCGGCCAGGGGGCGAATACGCGGTATTTT; CDR3: CASSPGQGANTRYF
D: -; size: -; V: TRBV7-2; J: TRBJ2-7; DNA: TGTGCCAGCAGCTTACTTAGTACAGGACCCTACGAGCAGTACTTC; CDR3: CASSLLSTGPYEQYF
D: TRBD2; size: few; V: TRBV5-4; J: TRBJ2-3; DNA: TGTGCCAGCAGCATAGAACTAGCGGGGGGAAATACGCAGTATTTT; CDR3: CASSIELAGGNTQYF
D: TRBD1; size: -; V: TRBV10-3; J: TRBJ1-1; DNA: TGTGCCATCAGGGAGACAGGGGGCACTGAAGCTTTCTTT; CDR3: CAIRETGGTEAFF